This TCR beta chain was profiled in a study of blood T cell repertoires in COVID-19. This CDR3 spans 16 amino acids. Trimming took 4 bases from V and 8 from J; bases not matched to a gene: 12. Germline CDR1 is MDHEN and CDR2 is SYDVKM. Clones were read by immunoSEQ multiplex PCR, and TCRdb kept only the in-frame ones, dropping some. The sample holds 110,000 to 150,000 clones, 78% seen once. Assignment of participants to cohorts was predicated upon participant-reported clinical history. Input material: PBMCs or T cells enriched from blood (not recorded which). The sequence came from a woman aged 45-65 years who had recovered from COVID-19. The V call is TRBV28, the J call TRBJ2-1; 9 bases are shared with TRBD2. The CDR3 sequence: CASSSPVGGGVHEQFF. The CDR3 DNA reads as TGTGCCAGCAGTTCTCCCGTGGGCGGGGGGGTACATGAGCAGTTCTTC.